What follows is one TCR beta chain and its context. What it binds is unknown. The record originates from a study of CD8+ T cells in alopecia areata. Study-level points and caveats: TCR sharing was clearer in mice than between patients, perhaps partly owing to patient HLA diversity.

This sample's treatment: oral pan-JAK inhibitor, 5-10 mg twice daily. The authors extracted RNA and reverse transcribed it into cDNA as the sequencing template. Measured with immunoSEQ multiplex PCR; TCRdb has only the in-frame clones, and not every one. The sample holds about 100,000 clones, around 84% seen once. CDR1 and CDR2 from the germline V gene are SGHNT and YYREEE (reference sequence). The V segment lost 3 bases and the J segment 3 bases; nucleotides outside the gene matches: 10. The CDR3 totals 17 residues. The starting material was CD8+ T cells sorted from blood, obtained at week 24, from a patient treated with tofacitinib. This sequence was found in a human donor with alopecia areata. The V and J genes are TRBV5-4 and TRBJ2-5, with 11 positions matching TRBD2. The CDR3, as DNA: TGTGCCAGCAGCTCGAAACCGGGACTAGCGGACGAAGAGACCCAGTACTTC. Translating it yields CASSSKPGLADEETQYF.